The T cell receptor beta chain under discussion was sequenced for a study of molecular identifiers for immune sequencing clone quantification. Study-level results: Effector cells kept over 98% of their molecules in clones above 20 RNA copies, while naive cells kept under 1% there. Among 920,000 or so naive cells, as was reported, spiked Jurkat TCR RNA from one cell was detectable.

In the sort, naive CD8 T cells were defined as CD8+CD4-CCR7+CD45RA+. This clonotype has a handful of counts. What it binds is not known. Bulk libraries came from a prior protocol with listed TCR primers. TCRdb reprocessed the PCR reads via MiXCR and lists one record per CDR3 protein. The sample carries 85,000 to 120,000 distinct CDR3 sequences, 35% recorded once. CDR3 length: 14 residues. V lost 0 bases to trimming and J lost 0 bases, with 6 bases between them. Germline V CDR1 and CDR2: SGDLS, YYNGEE. This clonotype was obtained from a human donor in good health. Some libraries in this study had Jurkat cell RNA spiked in. The rearrangement links TRBV9 to TRBJ1-1; no definite D call. The specimen sequenced was naive CD8+ T cells from blood, with Jurkat cell RNA spiked in. The subset is: FACS-sorted CD8+CD4-CCR7+CD45RA+ naive T cells. The CDR3 bases are TGTGCCAGCAGCGTAGGACTCCTGAACACTGAAGCTTTCTTT. This sequence encodes CASSVGLLNTEAFF.